This is a list of T cell receptor beta chains from one sample in a study of blood T cell repertoires in COVID-19. Clones were read by immunoSEQ multiplex PCR, and TCRdb kept only the in-frame ones, dropping some. The sample holds roughly 290,000 clones, 70% to 90% seen once. Source material: PBMCs or T cells enriched from blood (not recorded which). The receptor source for this set is a woman aged 25-40 years who had recovered from COVID-19. Each CDR3 is given without its conserved first and last residue. Fields, in order: CDR3 protein, J gene, D gene, V gene. A D gene is named only where the DNA matches it firmly.

CDR3: ASSPPERPETQY; J: TRBJ2-5; D: .; V: TRBV18
CDR3: ASSYSIGRETQY; J: TRBJ2-5; D: .; V: TRBV6-5
CDR3: ASSARGGKGTTEAF; J: TRBJ1-1; D: .; V: TRBV5-4
CDR3: ASSFPAGVRETQY; J: TRBJ2-5; D: TRBD2; V: TRBV28
CDR3: ASSPRETQY; J: TRBJ2-5; D: .; V: TRBV28
CDR3: ASSLELAFWF; J: TRBJ2-1; D: .; V: TRBV5-4
CDR3: ASMDLQGGLYGYT; J: TRBJ1-2; D: TRBD1; V: TRBV10-2
CDR3: ASSPIGQGGFSNEQF; J: TRBJ2-1; D: TRBD1; V: TRBV28
CDR3: ASSLDRVAYGYT; J: TRBJ1-2; D: .; V: TRBV5-6
CDR3: ASSPSLAGLGDTIY; J: TRBJ1-3; D: .; V: TRBV18
CDR3: ASSSYRVPYEQY; J: TRBJ2-7; D: .; V: TRBV7-9
CDR3: ASSFSGGRVPYEQY; J: TRBJ2-7; D: .; V: TRBV28
CDR3: ASSTPEAYEQY; J: TRBJ2-7; D: .; V: TRBV7-9
CDR3: ASSQQGSQPQH; J: TRBJ1-5; D: .; V: TRBV28
CDR3: ASSVSGTENQPQH; J: TRBJ1-5; D: TRBD1; V: TRBV19
CDR3: ASSVQGRDSPLH; J: TRBJ1-6; D: .; V: TRBV9
CDR3: ASSFSRATNEKLF; J: TRBJ1-4; D: .; V: TRBV7-2
CDR3: ASGRTGNNEQY; J: TRBJ2-7; D: TRBD1; V: TRBV2
CDR3: ASSLIAGGVETQY; J: TRBJ2-5; D: TRBD2; V: TRBV7-9
CDR3: ASSSGHLAYGYT; J: TRBJ1-2; D: .; V: TRBV7-6
CDR3: ASSEGGAYEQY; J: TRBJ2-7; D: .; V: TRBV2
CDR3: ASSASSGRGHTIY; J: TRBJ1-3; D: .; V: TRBV2
CDR3: ASSTGQGARDTQY; J: TRBJ2-3; D: TRBD1; V: TRBV5-4
CDR3: ASREGQGNQPQH; J: TRBJ1-5; D: TRBD1; V: TRBV2
CDR3: ASSLQRGTGTYEQY; J: TRBJ2-7; D: TRBD2; V: TRBV7-6
CDR3: ATSRDQEYYGYT; J: TRBJ1-2; D: .; V: TRBV15
CDR3: ASSEGKARGRGRAETQY; J: TRBJ2-5; D: TRBD1; V: TRBV6-1
CDR3: ASSILRGSNQPQH; J: TRBJ1-5; D: .; V: TRBV19
CDR3: ASSQKRQGDYEQY; J: TRBJ2-7; D: TRBD1; V: TRBV7-7
CDR3: AIRDRERDTEAF; J: TRBJ1-1; D: TRBD1; V: TRBV10-3
CDR3: ASSGPGLKRSGGQPQH; J: TRBJ1-5; D: .; V: TRBV6-1
CDR3: ASSSKTSLGVDEQF; J: TRBJ2-1; D: TRBD2; V: TRBV7-9
CDR3: ASSPSGVTDTQY; J: TRBJ2-3; D: TRBD2; V: TRBV5-6
CDR3: ASSLVSGDSDTQY; J: TRBJ2-3; D: .; V: TRBV5-1
CDR3: ASSPPGLLTGELF; J: TRBJ2-2; D: .; V: TRBV5-1
CDR3: AWRQGAREKLF; J: TRBJ1-4; D: .; V: TRBV30
CDR3: ASSLVDRPNTEAF; J: TRBJ1-1; D: .; V: TRBV28
CDR3: ATSSVDTEAF; J: TRBJ1-1; D: .; V: TRBV24-1
CDR3: ATLTGTDDNEQF; J: TRBJ2-1; D: TRBD1; V: TRBV10-3
CDR3: ASSEQGAPYGYT; J: TRBJ1-2; D: TRBD1; V: TRBV6-1
CDR3: ASSSGTGVSYT; J: TRBJ1-2; D: TRBD1; V: TRBV12-3/TRBV12-4
CDR3: ASRGGTYNEQF; J: TRBJ2-1; D: .; V: TRBV27